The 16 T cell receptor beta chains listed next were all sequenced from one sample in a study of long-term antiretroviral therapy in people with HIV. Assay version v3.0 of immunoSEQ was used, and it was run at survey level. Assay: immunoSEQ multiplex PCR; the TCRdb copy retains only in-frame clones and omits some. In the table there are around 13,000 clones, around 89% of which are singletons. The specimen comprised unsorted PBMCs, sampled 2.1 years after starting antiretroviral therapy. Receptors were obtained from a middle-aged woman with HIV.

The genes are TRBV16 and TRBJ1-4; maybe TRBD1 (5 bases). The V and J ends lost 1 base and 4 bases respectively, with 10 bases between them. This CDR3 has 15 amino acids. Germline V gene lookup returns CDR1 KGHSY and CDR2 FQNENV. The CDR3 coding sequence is TGTGCCAGCAGCCAATGGGACTTGGGTAATGAAAAACTGTTTTTT. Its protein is CASSQWDLGNEKLFF.

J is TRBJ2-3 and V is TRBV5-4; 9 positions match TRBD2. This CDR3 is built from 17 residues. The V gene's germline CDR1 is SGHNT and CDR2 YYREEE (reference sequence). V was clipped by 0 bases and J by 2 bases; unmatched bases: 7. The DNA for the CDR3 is TGTGCCAGCAGCTTGGGGCTAGCGGGGACATACACAGATACGCAGTATTTT. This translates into CASSLGLAGTYTDTQYF. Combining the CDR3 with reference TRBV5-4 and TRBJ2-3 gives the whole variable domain ETGVTQSPTHLIKTRGQQVTLRCSSQSGHNTVSWYQQALGQGPQFIFQYYREEENGRGNFPPRFSGLQFPNYSSELNVNALELDDSALYLCASSLGLAGTYTDTQYFGPGTRLTVL.

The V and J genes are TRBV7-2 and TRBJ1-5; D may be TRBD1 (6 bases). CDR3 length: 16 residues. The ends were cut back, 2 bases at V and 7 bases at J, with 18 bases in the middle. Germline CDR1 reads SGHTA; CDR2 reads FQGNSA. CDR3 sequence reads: CASSLMGAGAGQPQHF. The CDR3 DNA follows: TGTGCCAGCAGCTTAATGGGGGCAGGGGCCGGCCAGCCCCAGCATTTT.

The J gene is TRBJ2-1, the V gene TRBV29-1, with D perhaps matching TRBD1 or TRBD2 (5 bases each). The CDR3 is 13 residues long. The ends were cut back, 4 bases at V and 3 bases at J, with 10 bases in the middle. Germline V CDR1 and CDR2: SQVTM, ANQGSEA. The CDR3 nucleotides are TGCAGCGTTGGGGACGGCAACTACAATGAGCAGTTCTTC. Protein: CSVGDGNYNEQFF.

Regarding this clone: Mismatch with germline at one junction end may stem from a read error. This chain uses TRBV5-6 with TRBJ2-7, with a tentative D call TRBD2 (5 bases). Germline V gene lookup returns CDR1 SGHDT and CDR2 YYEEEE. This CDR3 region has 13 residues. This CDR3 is CASTLDRGYEQYF. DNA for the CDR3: TGTGCCAGCACCTTGGACCGGGGATACGAGCAGTACTTC.

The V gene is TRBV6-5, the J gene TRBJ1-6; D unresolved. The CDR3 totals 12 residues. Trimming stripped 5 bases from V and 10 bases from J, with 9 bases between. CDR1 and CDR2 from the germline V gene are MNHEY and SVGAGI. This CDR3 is CASSEGWSPLHF. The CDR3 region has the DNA TGTGCCAGCAGTGAGGGATGGTCACCCCTCCACTTT.

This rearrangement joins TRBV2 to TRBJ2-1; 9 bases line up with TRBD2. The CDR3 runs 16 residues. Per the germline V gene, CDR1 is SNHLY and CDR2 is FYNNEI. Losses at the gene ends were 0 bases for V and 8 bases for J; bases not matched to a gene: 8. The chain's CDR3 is CASSEARASGVYEQFF. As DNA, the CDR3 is TGTGCCAGCAGTGAAGCGAGGGCTAGCGGGGTCTATGAGCAGTTCTTC.

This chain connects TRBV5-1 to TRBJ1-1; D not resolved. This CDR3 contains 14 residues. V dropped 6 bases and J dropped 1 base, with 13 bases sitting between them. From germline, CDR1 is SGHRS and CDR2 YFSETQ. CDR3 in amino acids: CASTYSQGNTEAFF. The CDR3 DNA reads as TGCGCCAGCACCTACAGCCAAGGGAACACTGAAGCTTTCTTT.

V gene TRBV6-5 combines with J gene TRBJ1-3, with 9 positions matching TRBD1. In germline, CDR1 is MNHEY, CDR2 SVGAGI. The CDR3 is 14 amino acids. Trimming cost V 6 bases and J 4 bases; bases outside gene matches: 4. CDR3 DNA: TGTGCCAGCAGAAGGACAGGGGCAGGAAACACCATATATTTT. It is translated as CASRRTGAGNTIYF.

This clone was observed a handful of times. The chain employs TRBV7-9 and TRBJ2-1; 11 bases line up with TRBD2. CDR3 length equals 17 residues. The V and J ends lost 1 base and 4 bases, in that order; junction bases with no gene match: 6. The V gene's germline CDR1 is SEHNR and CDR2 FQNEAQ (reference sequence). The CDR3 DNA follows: TGTGCCAGCAGCTTAGTCGCTAGCGGGGGGACTTACAATGAGCAGTTCTTC. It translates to CASSLVASGGTYNEQFF. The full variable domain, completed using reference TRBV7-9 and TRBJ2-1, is DTGVSQNPRHKITKRGQNVTFRCDPISEHNRLYWYRQTLGQGPEFLTYFQNEAQLEKSRLLSDRFSAERPKGSFSTLEIQRTEQGDSAMYLCASSLVASGGTYNEQFFGPGTRLTVL.

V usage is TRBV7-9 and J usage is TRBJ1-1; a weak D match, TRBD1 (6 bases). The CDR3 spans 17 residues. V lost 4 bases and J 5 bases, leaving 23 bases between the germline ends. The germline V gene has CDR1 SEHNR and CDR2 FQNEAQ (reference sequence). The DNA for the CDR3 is TGTGCCAGCAGCTCGGGGGTATTGACAGGCGGGTTAACTGAAGCTTTCTTT. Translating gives CASSSGVLTGGLTEAFF.

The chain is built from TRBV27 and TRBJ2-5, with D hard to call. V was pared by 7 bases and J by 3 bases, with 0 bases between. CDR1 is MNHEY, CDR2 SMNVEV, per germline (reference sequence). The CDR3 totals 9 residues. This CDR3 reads CASKETQYF. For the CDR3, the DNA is TGTGCCAGCAAAGAGACCCAGTACTTC.

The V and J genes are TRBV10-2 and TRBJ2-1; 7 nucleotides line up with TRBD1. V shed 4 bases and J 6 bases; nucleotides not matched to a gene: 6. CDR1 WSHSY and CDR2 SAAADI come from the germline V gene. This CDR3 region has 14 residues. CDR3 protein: CASSVGGPGNEQFF. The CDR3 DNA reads TGCGCCAGCAGTGTAGGGGGCCCCGGCAATGAGCAGTTCTTC.

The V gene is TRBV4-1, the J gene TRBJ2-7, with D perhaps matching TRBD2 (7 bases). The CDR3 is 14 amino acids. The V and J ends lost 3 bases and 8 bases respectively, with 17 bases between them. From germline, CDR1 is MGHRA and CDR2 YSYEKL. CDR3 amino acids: CASSHPPRGDKQYF. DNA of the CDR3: TGCGCCAGCAGCCACCCGCCCCGGGGGGACAAGCAGTACTTC.

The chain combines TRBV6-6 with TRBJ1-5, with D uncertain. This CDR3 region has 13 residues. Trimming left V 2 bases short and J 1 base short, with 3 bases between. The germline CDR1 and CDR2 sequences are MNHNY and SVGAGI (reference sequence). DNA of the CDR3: TGTGCCAGCAGTTACGACAGCAATCAGCCCCAGCATTTT. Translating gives CASSYDSNQPQHF.

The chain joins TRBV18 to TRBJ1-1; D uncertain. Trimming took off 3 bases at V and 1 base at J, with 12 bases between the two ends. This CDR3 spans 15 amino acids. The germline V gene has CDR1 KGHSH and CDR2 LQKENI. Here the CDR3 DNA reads TGTGCCAGCTCACCGAATGGGTTCTCGAACACTGAAGCTTTCTTT. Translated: CASSPNGFSNTEAFF.